The following is a TCR beta chain sequence with its context. No antigen is known for it. These data originate in a study of cytomegalovirus exposure and HLA in healthy donors. Whole-study results and caveats: Whilst most TCR sequences proved rare, a subset of public TCRs occurred across many donors.

No CMV serostatus was recorded for this donor. CDR3 length equals 14 residues. With 6 bases clipped from V and 5 bases from J, the junction kept 7 bases outside the gene matches. Germline CDR1 reads SGHRS; CDR2 reads YFSETQ. The primer mix had 60 Vbeta and 13 Jbeta primers. TCRdb keeps only in-frame clones here, not all; method: immunoSEQ multiplex PCR. The top ten clones hold around 1.4% of a sample with over 200,000 clones, more than 75% of them seen once. This receptor was taken from a human donor in good health. Sequenced: PBMCs. The rearrangement joins TRBV5-1 to TRBJ1-2; the match to TRBD1 covers 10 bases. CDR3 loop: CASTLGTGVYGYTF. As DNA, the CDR3 is TGCGCCAGCACCCTCGGGACAGGGGTTTATGGCTACACCTTC.